This T cell receptor (beta chain) came from a study of blood T cell repertoires in COVID-19 (dated by TCRdb to 2018 to 2021). Context from the whole study: ImmuneRACE Cohort 3 recovered participants were defined by two consecutive negative NP/OP PCR tests, healthcare professional clearance, or symptom resolution. The collaborator samples originated in the United States, Italy and Spain and spanned the acute and convalescent phases of COVID-19. The material from the prospective study consisted of cDNA or gDNA derived from T cells, B-cell-depleted T cells, or PBMCs. Subjects who had been exposed to COVID-19, were actively infected with it, or had recovered from it provided the deeply sampled blood TCRbeta repertoires that made up the dataset. The repertoires were released in a freely available public database meant as a resource for research on the immune response to SARS-CoV-2. The samples were drawn from two sources: the first 160 participants of the ongoing ImmuneRACE study, and approximately 1,300 subjects contributed by 6 global collaborators. A de-identified subject ID, COVID-19 status, age in years and sex were almost always included in the sample metadata. Where available, HLA class I and class II types were obtained from metadata supplied by the sample provider rather than from assay-based typing.

TCRbeta CDR3 regions were amplified from genomic DNA by means of the immunoSEQ Assay, a bias-controlled multiplex PCR. The study's processing was this. The number of nucleated cells in each sample was estimated by amplification of reference gene primers within the assay. To quantify the absolute abundance of each unique TCRbeta CDR3 rearrangement, sequence reads were collapsed and filtered. For each sample, productive Simpson clonality was calculated by taking the square root of Simpson's diversity index across productive rearrangements. Here the immuneACCESS table is served through TCRdb, limited to in-frame sequences with V and J called. Missing clones are a known gap in these copies; in checked studies unresolved V genes cover under half, and the rest lacks a known reason. V, J and clone size reflect that table, while D and trimming were determined from the DNA. This sample has 330,000 or so clones in its table, and more than 75% of those were observed once. 1.9% of the sample is in the top ten clones.

Participants in the prospective study were enrolled through a virtual design, were aged about 18 to 100 years, and lived in approximately 25 United States geographic areas. To assign participants to cohorts, the prospective study relied on clinical history that participants themselves reported in a screening survey and a study questionnaire. In the prospective study, whole blood, serum and a nasopharyngeal or oropharyngeal swab were collected from each participant by mobile phlebotomists. Additional blood draws and questionnaires over an approximately 2-month period could optionally be provided by prospective study participants. Prospective study blood samples were shipped either frozen or at room temperature before DNA extraction. This clone is a singleton in its sample. It lacks a known antigen. The sample holds no much larger clone one base away, and base qualities are not on file. General findings and caveats noted by the study authors: The amount of clinical and demographic metadata varied by source and participant and was provided uncurated.

The CDR3 numbers 13 residues from cysteine through phenylalanine. The read is trimmed to its CDR3 DNA, 39 bases read in frame from base 1. V is reduced by 4 bases and J by 4 bases, leaving a spacing of 10 bases between them. CDR1 is given as SGHVS and CDR2 as FQNEAQ, both from the germline V gene. The receptor was derived from a man aged 40-49 years in a cohort exposed to, infected with or recovered from COVID-19 (not recorded which). The rearrangement joined TRBV7-8 to TRBJ1-1; a confident D gene designation cannot be given. Sequenced sample: PBMCs or T cells enriched from blood (not recorded which). The DNA sequence follows: TGTGCCAGCAGCTCCCAGCGAGGCACTGAAGCTTTCTTT. Its protein reads: CASSSQRGTEAFF.